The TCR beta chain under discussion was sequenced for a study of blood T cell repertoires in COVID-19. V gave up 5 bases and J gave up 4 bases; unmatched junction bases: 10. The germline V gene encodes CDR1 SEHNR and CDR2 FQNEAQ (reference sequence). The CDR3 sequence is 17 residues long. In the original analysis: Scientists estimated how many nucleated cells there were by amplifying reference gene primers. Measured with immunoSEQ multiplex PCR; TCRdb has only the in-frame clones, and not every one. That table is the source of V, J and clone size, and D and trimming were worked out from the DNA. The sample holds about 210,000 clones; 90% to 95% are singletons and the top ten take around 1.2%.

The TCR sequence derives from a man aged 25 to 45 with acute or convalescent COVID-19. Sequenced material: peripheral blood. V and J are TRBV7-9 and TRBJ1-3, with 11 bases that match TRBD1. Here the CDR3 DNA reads TGTGCCAGCAGCCCAATCGGACAGGGGGCTGAAGGAAACACCATATATTTT. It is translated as CASSPIGQGAEGNTIYF.